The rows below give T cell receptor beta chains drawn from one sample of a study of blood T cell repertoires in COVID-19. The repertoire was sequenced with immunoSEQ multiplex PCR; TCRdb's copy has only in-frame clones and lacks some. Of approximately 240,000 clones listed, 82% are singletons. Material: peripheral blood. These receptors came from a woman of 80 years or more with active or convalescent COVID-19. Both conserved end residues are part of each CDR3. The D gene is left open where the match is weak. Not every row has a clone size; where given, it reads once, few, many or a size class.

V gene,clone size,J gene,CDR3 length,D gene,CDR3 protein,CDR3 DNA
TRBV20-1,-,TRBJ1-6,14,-,CSASPSGFNSPLHF,TGCAGTGCTAGTCCTTCAGGGTTTAATTCACCCCTCCACTTT
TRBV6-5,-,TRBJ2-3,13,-,CATCWGGTDTQYF,TGTGCCACCTGCTGGGGGGGCACAGATACGCAGTATTTT
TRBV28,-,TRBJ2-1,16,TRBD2,CASRPSGGSSYNEQFF,TGTGCCAGCAGACCCTCGGGCGGGAGCTCCTACAATGAGCAGTTCTTC
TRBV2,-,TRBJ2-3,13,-,CASSAGGRDTQYF,TGTGCCAGCAGTGCGGGGGGCAGAGATACGCAGTATTTT
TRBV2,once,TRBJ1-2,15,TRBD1,CASSRGQVRSYGYTF,TGTGCCAGCTCTCGCGGACAGGTTAGGTCCTATGGCTACACCTTC
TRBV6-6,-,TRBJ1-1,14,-,CASSYSGANTEAFF,TGTGCCAGCAGTTACTCTGGGGCGAACACTGAAGCTTTCTTT
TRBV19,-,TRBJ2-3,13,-,CASSRLGTDTQYF,TGTGCCAGTAGTAGGCTTGGCACAGATACGCAGTATTTT
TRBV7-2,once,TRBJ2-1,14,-,CASSLATGNNEQFF,TGTGCCAGCAGCTTAGCGACAGGTAACAATGAGCAGTTCTTC
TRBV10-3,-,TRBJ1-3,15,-,CAISVSYSSGNTIYF,TGTGCCATCAGTGTAAGCTATAGCTCTGGAAACACCATATATTTT
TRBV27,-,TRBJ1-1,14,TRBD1,CASSTDRGLAGAFF,TGTGCCAGCAGCACCGACAGGGGGCTGGCGGGAGCTTTCTTT
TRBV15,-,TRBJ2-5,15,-,CATSRDGRFQETQYF,TGTGCCACCAGCAGAGATGGGCGTTTTCAAGAGACCCAGTACTTC
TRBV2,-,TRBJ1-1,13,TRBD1,CASSETGGTEAFF,TGTGCCAGCAGTGAGACAGGGGGAACTGAAGCTTTCTTT
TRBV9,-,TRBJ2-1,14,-,CASSYEGGYNEQFF,TGTGCCAGCAGCTATGAGGGGGGGTACAATGAGCAGTTCTTC
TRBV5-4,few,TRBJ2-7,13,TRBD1,CASSWDRGYEQYF,TGTGCCAGCAGCTGGGACAGGGGCTACGAGCAGTACTTC
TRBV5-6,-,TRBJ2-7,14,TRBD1,CASSLTGQGVQQYF,TGTGCCAGCAGCCTGACGGGACAGGGTGTGCAGCAGTACTTC
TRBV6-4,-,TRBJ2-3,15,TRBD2,CASSDSSGGADTQYF,TGTGCCAGCAGTGACTCTAGCGGGGGGGCAGATACGCAGTATTTT
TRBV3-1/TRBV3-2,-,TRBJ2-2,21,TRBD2,CASSQGGAFPGLAGGVGELFF,TGTGCCAGCAGCCAAGGGGGGGCCTTCCCGGGACTAGCGGGAGGAGTCGGGGAGCTGTTTTTT
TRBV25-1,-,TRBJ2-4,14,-,CASSELGEVNIQYF,TGTGCCAGCAGTGAATTAGGAGAGGTAAACATTCAGTACTTC
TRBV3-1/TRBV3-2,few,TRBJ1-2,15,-,CASSQRTEPNYGYTF,TGTGCCAGCAGCCAACGGACAGAACCTAACTATGGCTACACCTTC
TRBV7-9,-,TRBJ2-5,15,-,CASSPLNREEETQYF,TGTGCCAGCAGCCCGCTCAACAGGGAAGAAGAGACCCAGTACTTC
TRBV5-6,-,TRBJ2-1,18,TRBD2,CASRWTSGGAGSYNEQFF,TGTGCCAGCAGATGGACTAGCGGGGGGGCAGGCTCCTACAATGAGCAGTTCTTC
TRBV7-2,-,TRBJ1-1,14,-,CASSLAGGGNEAFF,TGTGCCAGCAGCTTAGCAGGGGGAGGGAATGAAGCTTTCTTT
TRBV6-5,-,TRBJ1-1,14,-,CASSYSGGDTEAFF,TGTGCCAGCAGTTACTCGGGGGGGGACACTGAAGCTTTCTTT